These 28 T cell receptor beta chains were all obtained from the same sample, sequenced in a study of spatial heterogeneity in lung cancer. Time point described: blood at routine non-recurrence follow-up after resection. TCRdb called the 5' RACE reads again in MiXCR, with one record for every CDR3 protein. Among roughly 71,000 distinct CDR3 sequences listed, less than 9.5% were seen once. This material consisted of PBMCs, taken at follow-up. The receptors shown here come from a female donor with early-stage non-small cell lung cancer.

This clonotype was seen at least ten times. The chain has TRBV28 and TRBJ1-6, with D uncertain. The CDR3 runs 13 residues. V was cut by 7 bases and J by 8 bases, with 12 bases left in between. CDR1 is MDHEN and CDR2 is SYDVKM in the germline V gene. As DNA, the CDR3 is TGTGCCAGCAATTACGTCGTCGATTCACCCCTCCACTTT. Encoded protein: CASNYVVDSPLHF.

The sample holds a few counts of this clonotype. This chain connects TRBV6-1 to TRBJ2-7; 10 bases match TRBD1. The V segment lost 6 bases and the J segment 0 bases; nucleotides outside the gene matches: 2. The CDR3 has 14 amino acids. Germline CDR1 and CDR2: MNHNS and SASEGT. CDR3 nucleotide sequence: TGTGCCAGCAGGACAGGGGGCTACTCCTACGAGCAGTACTTC. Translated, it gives CASRTGGYSYEQYF.

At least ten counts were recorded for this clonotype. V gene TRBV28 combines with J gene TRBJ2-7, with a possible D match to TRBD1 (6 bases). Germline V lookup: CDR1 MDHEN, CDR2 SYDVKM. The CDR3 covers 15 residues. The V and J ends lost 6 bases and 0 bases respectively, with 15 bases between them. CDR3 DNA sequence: TGTGCCAGCAGGGCCGACAGGAAACCCTCCTACGAGCAGTACTTC. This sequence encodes CASRADRKPSYEQYF.

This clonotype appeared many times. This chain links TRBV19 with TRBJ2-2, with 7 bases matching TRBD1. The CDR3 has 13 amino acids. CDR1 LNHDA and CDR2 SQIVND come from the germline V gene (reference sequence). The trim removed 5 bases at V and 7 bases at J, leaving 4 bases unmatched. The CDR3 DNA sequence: TGTGCCAGTAGTTGGGACAGTCGCGGGGAGCTGTTTTTT. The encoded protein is CASSWDSRGELFF.

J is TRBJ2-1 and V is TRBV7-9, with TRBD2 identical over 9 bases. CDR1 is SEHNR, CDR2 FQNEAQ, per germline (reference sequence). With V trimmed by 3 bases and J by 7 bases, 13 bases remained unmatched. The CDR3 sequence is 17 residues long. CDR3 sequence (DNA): TGTGCCAGCAGCTTCCTAGCGGGACCGGAATCGGGTAATGAGCAGTTCTTC. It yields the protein CASSFLAGPESGNEQFF.

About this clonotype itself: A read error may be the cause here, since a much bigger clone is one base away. CDR3 bases: TGCGCCAGCAGCACCCAATGGACCGATTCGCAGTATTTT. The encoded protein is CASSTQWTDSQYF. The genes are TRBV5-1 and TRBJ2-3; D uncertain. The length of the CDR3 is 13 residues. Germline CDR1 and CDR2: SGHRS and YFSETQ. Trimming stripped 4 bases from V and 10 bases from J, with 16 bases between. The full variable domain, rest sourced from reference TRBV5-1 and TRBJ2-3, is KAGVTQTPRYLIKTRGQQVTLSCSPISGHRSVSWYQQTPGQGLQFLFEYFSETQRNKGNFPGRFSGRQFSNSRSEMNVSTLELGDSALYLCASSTQWTDSQYFGPGTRLTVL.

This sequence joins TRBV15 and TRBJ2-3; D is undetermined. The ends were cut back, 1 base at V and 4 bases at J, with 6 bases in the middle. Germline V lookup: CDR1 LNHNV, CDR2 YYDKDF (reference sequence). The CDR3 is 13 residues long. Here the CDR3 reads CATSRVSADTQYF. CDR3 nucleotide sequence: TGTGCCACCAGCAGAGTGAGTGCAGATACGCAGTATTTT. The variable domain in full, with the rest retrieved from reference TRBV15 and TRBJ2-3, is DAMVIQNPRYQVTQFGKPVTLSCSQTLNHNVMYWYQQKSSQAPKLLFHYYDKDFNNEADTPDNFQSRRPNTSFCFLDIRSPGLGDTAMYLCATSRVSADTQYFGPGTRLTVL.

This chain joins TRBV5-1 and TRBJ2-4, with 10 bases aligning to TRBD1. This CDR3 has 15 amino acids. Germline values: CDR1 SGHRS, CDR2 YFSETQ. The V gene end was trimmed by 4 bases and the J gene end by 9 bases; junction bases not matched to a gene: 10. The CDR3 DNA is TGCGCCAGCAGCACCTTGACAGGGGGCGCCGGCATTCAGTACTTC. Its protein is CASSTLTGGAGIQYF. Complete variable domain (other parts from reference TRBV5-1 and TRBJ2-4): KAGVTQTPRYLIKTRGQQVTLSCSPISGHRSVSWYQQTPGQGLQFLFEYFSETQRNKGNFPGRFSGRQFSNSRSEMNVSTLELGDSALYLCASSTLTGGAGIQYFGAGTRLSVL.

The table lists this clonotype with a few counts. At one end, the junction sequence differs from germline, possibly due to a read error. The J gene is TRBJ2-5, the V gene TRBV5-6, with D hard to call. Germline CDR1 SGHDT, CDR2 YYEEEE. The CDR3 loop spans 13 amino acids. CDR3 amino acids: CASSLLFRPESHF. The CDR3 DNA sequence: TGTGCCAGCAGCTTGCTTTTCCGCCCAGAATCCCACTTC.

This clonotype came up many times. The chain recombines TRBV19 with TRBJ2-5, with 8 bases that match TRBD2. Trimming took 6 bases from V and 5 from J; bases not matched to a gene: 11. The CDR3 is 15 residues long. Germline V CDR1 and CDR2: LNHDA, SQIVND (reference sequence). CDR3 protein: CASRSSGSSEETQYF. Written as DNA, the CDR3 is TGTGCCAGTAGATCAAGCGGGAGCTCGGAGGAGACCCAGTACTTC.

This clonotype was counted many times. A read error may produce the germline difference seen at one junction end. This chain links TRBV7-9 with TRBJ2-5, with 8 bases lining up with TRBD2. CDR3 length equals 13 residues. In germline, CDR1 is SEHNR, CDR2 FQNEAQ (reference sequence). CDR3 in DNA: TGTGCCAGCAGCCTAGCGGGTCTGGAGACCCAGTACTTC. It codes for CASSLAGLETQYF. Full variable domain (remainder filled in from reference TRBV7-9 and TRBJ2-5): DTGVSQNPRHKITKRGQNVTFRCDPISEHNRLYWYRQTLGQGPEFLTYFQNEAQLEKSRLLSDRFSAERPKGSFSTLEIQRTEQGDSAMYLCASSLAGLETQYFGPGTRLLVL.

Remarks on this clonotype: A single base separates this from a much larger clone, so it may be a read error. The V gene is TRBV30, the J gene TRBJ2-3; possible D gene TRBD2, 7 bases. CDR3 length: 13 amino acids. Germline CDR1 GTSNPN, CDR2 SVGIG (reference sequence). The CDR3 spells CARSGGGEGTQYF. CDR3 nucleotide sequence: TGTGCCAGGAGTGGCGGGGGCGAGGGTACGCAGTATTTT.

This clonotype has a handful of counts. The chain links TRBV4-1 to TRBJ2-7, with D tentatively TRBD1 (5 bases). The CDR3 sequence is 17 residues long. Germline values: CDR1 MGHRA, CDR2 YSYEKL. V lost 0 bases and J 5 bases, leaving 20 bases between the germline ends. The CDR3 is CASSQDDGLTGVHEQYF. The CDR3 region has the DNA TGCGCCAGCAGCCAAGATGACGGCCTAACAGGTGTCCACGAGCAGTACTTC.

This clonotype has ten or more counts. In DNA, the CDR3 is TGCGCCAGCAGCTTGGCATCATCGACAGGGGGCGGAGAGACCCAGTACTTC. Its translation: CASSLASSTGGGETQYF. The gene calls are TRBV5-1 and TRBJ2-5, with TRBD1 matching over 10 bases. The CDR3 is 17 amino acids. Germline V gene data show CDR1 as SGHRS and CDR2 as YFSETQ. V lost 0 bases and J lost 4; bases outside the gene matches: 9.

CDR3 in amino acids: CASSRRPDGAGGTEAFF. The CDR3 DNA sequence: TGTGCCAGCAGTCGGAGACCGGACGGTGCGGGGGGCACTGAAGCTTTCTTT. The gene calls are TRBV6-2 or TRBV6-3 and TRBJ1-1; D possibly corresponds to TRBD1 (5 bases). CDR3 size: 17 residues. CDR1 MNHEY and CDR2 SVGEGT come from the germline V gene. The V end was cut by 5 bases, the J end by 4 bases, with 23 bases between.

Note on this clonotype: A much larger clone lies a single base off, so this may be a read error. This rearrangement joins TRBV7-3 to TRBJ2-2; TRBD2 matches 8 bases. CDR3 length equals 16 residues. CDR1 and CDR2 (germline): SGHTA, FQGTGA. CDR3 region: CVSRPSGGRFTGELFF. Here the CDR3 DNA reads TGTGTCAGCAGGCCCTCTGGCGGGAGGTTCACCGGGGAGCTGTTTTTT.

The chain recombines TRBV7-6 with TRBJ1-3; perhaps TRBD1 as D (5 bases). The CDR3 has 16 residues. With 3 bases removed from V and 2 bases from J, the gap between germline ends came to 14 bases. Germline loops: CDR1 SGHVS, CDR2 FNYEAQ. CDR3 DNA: TGTGCCAGCAGCTTGGAGGGCAGGGTGACTGGAAACACCATATATTTT. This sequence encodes CASSLEGRVTGNTIYF.

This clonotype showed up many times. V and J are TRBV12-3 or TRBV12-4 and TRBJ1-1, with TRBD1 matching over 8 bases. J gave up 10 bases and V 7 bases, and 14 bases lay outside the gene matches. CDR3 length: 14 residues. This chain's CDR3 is CASKGDRSERGAFF. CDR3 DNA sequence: TGTGCCAGCAAGGGGGACAGGAGCGAGAGGGGAGCTTTCTTT.

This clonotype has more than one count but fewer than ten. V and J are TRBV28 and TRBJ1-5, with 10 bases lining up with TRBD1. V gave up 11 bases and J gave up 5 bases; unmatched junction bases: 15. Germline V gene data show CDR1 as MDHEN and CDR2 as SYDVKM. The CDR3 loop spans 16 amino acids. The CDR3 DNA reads TGTGCCGGTGCGGGACAGGGGAATCTGGGGTATCAGCCCCAGCATTTT. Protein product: CAGAGQGNLGYQPQHF.

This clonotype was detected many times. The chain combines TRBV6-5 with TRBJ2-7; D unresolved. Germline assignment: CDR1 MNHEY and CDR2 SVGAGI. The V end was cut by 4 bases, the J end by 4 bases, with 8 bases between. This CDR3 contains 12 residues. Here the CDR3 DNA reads TGTGCCAGCAGTTCAGGTGATTACGAGCAGTACTTC. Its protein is CASSSGDYEQYF.

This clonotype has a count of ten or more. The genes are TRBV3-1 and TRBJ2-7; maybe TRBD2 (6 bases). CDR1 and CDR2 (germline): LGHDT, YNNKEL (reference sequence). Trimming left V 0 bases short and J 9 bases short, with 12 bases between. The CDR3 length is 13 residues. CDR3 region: CASSQDPAAGQYF. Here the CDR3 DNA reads TGTGCCAGCAGCCAAGATCCAGCAGCGGGGCAGTACTTC.

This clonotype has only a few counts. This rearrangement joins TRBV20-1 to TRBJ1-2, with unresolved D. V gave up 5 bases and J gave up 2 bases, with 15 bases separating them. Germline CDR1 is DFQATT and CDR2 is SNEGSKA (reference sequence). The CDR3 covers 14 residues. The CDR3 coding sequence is TGCAGTGCTCGTCGCCCGGGCCTAAACTATGGCTACACCTTC. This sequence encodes CSARRPGLNYGYTF.

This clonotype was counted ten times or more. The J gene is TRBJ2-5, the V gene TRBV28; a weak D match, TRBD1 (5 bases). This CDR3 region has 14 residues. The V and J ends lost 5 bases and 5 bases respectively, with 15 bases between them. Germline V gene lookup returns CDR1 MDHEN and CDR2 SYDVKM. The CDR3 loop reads CASSLPLQVETQYF. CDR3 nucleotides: TGTGCCAGCAGTCTACCTTTACAGGTGGAGACCCAGTACTTC.

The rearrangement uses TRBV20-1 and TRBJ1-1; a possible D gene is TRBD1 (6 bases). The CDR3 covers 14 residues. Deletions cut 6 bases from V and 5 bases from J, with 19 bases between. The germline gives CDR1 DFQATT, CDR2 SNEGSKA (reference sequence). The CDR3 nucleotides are TGCAGTGCGGGCCCCATGGGGGCGTTTACTGAAGCTTTCTTT. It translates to CSAGPMGAFTEAFF.

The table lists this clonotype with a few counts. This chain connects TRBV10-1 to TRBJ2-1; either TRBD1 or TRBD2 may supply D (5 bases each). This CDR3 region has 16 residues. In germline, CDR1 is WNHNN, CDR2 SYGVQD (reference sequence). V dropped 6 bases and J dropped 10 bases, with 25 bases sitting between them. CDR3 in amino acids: CASSADSGTQIREQFF. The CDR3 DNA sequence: TGCGCCAGCAGCGCCGACTCCGGGACCCAGATCAGGGAGCAGTTCTTC.

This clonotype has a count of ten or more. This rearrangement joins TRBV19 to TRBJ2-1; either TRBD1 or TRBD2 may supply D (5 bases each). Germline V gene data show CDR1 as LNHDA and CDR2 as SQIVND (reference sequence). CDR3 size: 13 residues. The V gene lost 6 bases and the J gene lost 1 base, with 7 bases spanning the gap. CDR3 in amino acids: CASSGASYNEQFF. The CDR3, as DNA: TGTGCCAGTAGCGGGGCGTCCTACAATGAGCAGTTCTTC.

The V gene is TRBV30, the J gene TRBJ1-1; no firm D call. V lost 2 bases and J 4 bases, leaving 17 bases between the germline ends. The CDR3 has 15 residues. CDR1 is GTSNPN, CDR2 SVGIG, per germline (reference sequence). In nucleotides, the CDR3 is TGTGCCTGGAGTTCCTTCGGGCCGCTGGGCACTGAAGCTTTCTTT. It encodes CAWSSFGPLGTEAFF.

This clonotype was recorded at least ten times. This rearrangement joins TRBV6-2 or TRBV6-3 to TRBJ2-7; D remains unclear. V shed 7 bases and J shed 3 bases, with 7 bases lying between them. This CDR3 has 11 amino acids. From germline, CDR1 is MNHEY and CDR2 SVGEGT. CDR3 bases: TGTGCCAGCACCCAGTACTACGAGCAGTACTTC. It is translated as CASTQYYEQYF.